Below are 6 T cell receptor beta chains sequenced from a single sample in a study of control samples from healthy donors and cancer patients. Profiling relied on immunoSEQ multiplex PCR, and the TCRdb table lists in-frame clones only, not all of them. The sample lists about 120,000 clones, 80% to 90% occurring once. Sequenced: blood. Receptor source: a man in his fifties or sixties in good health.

The chain's CDR3 is CASSPVANEQYF. For the CDR3, the DNA is TGTGCCAGCAGTCCGGTGGCCAACGAGCAGTACTTC. The chain joins TRBV12-3 or TRBV12-4 to TRBJ2-7; D gene uncertain. V dropped 5 bases and J dropped 5 bases, with 10 bases sitting between them. This CDR3 has 12 amino acids.

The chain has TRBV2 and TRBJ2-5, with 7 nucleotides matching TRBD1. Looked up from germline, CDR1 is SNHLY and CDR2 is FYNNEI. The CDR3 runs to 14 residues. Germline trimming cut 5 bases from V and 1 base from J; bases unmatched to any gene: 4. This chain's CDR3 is CASSSGQLQETQYF. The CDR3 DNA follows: TGTGCCAGCAGTTCGGGACAGCTCCAAGAGACCCAGTACTTC.

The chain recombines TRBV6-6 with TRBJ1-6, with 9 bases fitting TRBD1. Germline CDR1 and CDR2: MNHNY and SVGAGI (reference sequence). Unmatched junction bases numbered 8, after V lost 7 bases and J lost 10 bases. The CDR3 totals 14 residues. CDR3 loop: CASTLGTGRSPLHF. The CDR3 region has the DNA TGTGCCAGCACCCTAGGGACAGGGCGCTCACCCCTCCACTTT.

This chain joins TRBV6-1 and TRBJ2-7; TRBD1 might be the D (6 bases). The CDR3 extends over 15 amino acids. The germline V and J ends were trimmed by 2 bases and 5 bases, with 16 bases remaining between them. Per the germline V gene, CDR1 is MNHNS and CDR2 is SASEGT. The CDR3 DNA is TGTGCCAGCAGTGAACGTGTACAGGGATTCCACGAGCAGTACTTC. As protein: CASSERVQGFHEQYF.

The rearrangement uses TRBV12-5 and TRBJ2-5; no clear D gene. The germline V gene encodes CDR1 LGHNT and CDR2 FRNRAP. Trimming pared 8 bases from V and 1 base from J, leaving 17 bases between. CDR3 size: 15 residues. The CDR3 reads CASNVETLSQETQYF. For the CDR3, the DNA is TGTGCTAGTAATGTGGAGACCCTTAGCCAAGAGACCCAGTACTTC.

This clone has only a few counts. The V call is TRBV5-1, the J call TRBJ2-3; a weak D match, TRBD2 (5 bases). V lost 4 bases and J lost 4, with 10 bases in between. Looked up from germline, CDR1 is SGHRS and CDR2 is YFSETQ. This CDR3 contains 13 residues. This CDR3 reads CASSPGLADTQYF. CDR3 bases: TGCGCCAGCAGCCCTGGACTCGCAGATACGCAGTATTTT.